The T cell receptor beta chain under discussion was sequenced for a study of blood T cell repertoires in COVID-19. Study in general: The study drew acute and convalescent COVID-19 samples from the United States, Italy and Spain.

Sequencing was performed with immunoSEQ multiplex PCR; in TCRdb, only in-frame clones are kept and a portion is missing. The table lists about 200,000 clones, approximately 90% of them singletons. The CDR3 loop spans 13 amino acids. The V and J ends lost 5 bases and 0 bases respectively, with 6 bases between them. Germline CDR1 SGHRS, CDR2 YFSETQ. Material for sequencing was peripheral blood. This TCR came from a woman aged 45 to 65 with COVID-19, enrolled during active disease. J is TRBJ1-3 and V is TRBV5-1; D may be TRBD1 (6 bases). The CDR3 region is CASRDSSGNTIYF. CDR3 DNA: TGCGCCAGCAGGGACAGCTCTGGAAACACCATATATTTT.